The present entry profiles one T cell receptor beta chain with its context. The data originate from a study of blood T cell repertoires in COVID-19. Study overall: Italy, Spain and the United States were the sources of the convalescent and acute COVID-19 samples.

Germline CDR1 SNHLY, CDR2 FYNNEI. V dropped 8 bases and J dropped 4 bases, with 12 bases sitting between them. This CDR3 has 12 residues. The data were produced by immunoSEQ multiplex PCR, yet TCRdb's version contains in-frame clones alone and is incomplete. The sample lists around 81,000 clones; around nine tenths were seen once. The sequence came from a woman aged 55-70 years with acute or convalescent COVID-19. This sequence joins TRBV2 and TRBJ2-7, with a weak D call TRBD1 (5 bases). Material: peripheral blood. The CDR3 loop reads CASWSGIYEQYF. CDR3 coding DNA: TGTGCCAGCTGGTCAGGGATTTACGAGCAGTACTTC.